These 7 T cell receptor beta chains share one sample of origin, sequenced in a study of regulatory T cells in long-lasting Graves disease. Arm-PCR of CDR3 regions and iRepertoire HTBI primers were used to build TCR beta libraries. TCRdb redid the calling of the multiplex PCR reads with MiXCR, one entry per CDR3 protein. This table has 400,000 to 500,000 distinct CDR3 sequences, around 13% appearing once. Time point here: newly diagnosed GD, antithyroid drugs for less than 3 months. Isolated PBMC RNA provided the starting material for the TCR library. The sample also formed part of further work on T cells in Graves' hyperthyroidism and ophthalmopathy.

The material was peripheral blood mononuclear cells (PBMCs), obtained at new diagnosis, from a patient treated with antithyroid drugs. Every receptor here comes from a woman aged 50 to 60 with Graves disease.

This clonotype was detected only a few times. V is TRBV3-1 and J is TRBJ1-4; a possible D gene is TRBD1 (5 bases). Looked up from germline, CDR1 is LGHDT and CDR2 is YNNKEL (reference sequence). V lost 1 base to trimming and J lost 3 bases, with 9 bases between them. CDR3 size: 15 residues. The CDR3: CASSQVSGSNEKLFF. The CDR3 DNA reads TGTGCCAGCAGCCAAGTTTCAGGGTCTAATGAAAAACTGTTTTTT. The full variable domain, completed using reference TRBV3-1 and TRBJ1-4, is DTAVSQTPKYLVTQMGNDKSIKCEQNLGHDTMYWYKQDSKKFLKIMFSYNNKELIINETVPNRFSPKSPDKAHLNLHINSLELGDSAVYFCASSQVSGSNEKLFFGSGTQLSVL.

The rearrangement uses TRBV6-9 and TRBJ2-7; D is ambiguous. From germline, CDR1 is MNHGY and CDR2 SVAAGI. The V gene lost 3 bases and the J gene lost 7 bases, with 4 bases spanning the gap. The CDR3 consists of 10 residues. The CDR3 sequence is CASSYPEQYF. The CDR3 nucleotides are TGTGCCAGCAGTTACCCGGAGCAGTACTTC.

In its sample, this clonotype was seen many times. CDR3 in amino acids: CASSVGGRADTQYF. The CDR3 bases are TGTGCCAGCAGTGTGGGCGGGCGCGCAGATACGCAGTATTTT. This chain uses TRBV2 with TRBJ2-3; a weak D match, TRBD2 (5 bases). Trimming removed 4 bases from V and 4 bases from J, with 12 bases in between. This CDR3 is built from 14 residues. CDR1 and CDR2 (germline): SNHLY, FYNNEI.

Points on this clonotype: This may be a read error, as it is one base from a much larger clone. This chain links TRBV20-1 with TRBJ2-4; D gene uncertain. CDR3 length: 12 amino acids. Trimming took 1 base from V and 8 from J, leaving 9 bases between them. The germline CDR1 and CDR2 sequences are DFQATT and SNEGSKA (reference sequence). CDR3 sequence: CSARGLEDIQYF. CDR3 nucleotide sequence: TGCAGTGCTAGAGGGCTTGAGGACATTCAGTACTTC.

The count of this clonotype is one. The genes are TRBV10-2 and TRBJ1-5; 8 bases match TRBD1. The J segment lost 5 bases and the V segment lost 4 bases, leaving 7 bases of the junction unmatched. Looked up from germline, CDR1 is WSHSY and CDR2 is SAAADI. This CDR3 has 15 residues. CDR3 loop: CASSGDRQLHQPQHF. The CDR3 DNA is TGCGCCAGCAGTGGGGACAGGCAACTTCATCAGCCCCAGCATTTT.

This clonotype was counted at least ten times. CDR3 in DNA: TGTGCCAGCAGTTTAACGGGGACAGGGACCCTGAACACTGAAGCTTTCTTT. Translation: CASSLTGTGTLNTEAFF. V usage is TRBV28 and J usage is TRBJ1-1; 9 bases fit TRBD1. J was trimmed by 0 bases and V by 2 bases; bases with no gene match: 7. Per the germline V gene, CDR1 is MDHEN and CDR2 is SYDVKM. The CDR3 is made up of 17 amino acids. Variable domain in full (rest from reference TRBV28 and TRBJ1-1): DVKVTQSSRYLVKRTGEKVFLECVQDMDHENMFWYRQDPGLGLRLIYFSYDVKMKEKGDIPEGYSVSREKKERFSLILESASTNQTSMYLCASSLTGTGTLNTEAFFGQGTRLTVV.

A remark on this clonotype: A much larger clone sits a single nucleotide away, making a read error possible. The chain has TRBV20-1 and TRBJ2-5, with 13 bases identical to TRBD2. In germline, CDR1 is DFQATT, CDR2 SNEGSKA (reference sequence). J gave up 5 bases and V 4 bases, and 4 bases lay outside the gene matches. This CDR3 has 14 residues. The CDR3 spells CSAKGLAGDETQYF. The CDR3 DNA is TGCAGTGCTAAAGGACTAGCGGGAGATGAGACCCAGTACTTC.